This passage covers 29 T cell receptor beta chains from one sample sequenced in a study of T-cell reconstitution after alpha-beta-depleted transplantation in children (dated by TCRdb to the mid-2010s). Preparation of the library involved PCR. This sample was sequenced with an Illumina HiSeq 2500. Molecular barcoding was employed in the preparation of TCR libraries, with unique molecular identifiers being used to normalize TCRbeta repertoire quantification. TCRdb reran the public reads through fastp at Q25 and MiXCR, keeping productive beta chains. Under each unique CDR3 protein, matching rows form one entry showing the most common genes and DNA. The sample profile shows almost 250,000 distinct CDR3 sequences; under 30% of them were found once. In total, the top ten clones hold over 2.5% of the sample. Taken with the paper, the label for treatment or condition translates to: allogeneic hematopoietic cell transplantation with graft depleted of TCRalphabeta T cells and CD19 B cells.

This sample comprised PBMCs, obtained before TCRalphabeta/CD19-depleted stem cell transplant. Every receptor here comes from a girl aged 2 to 10 with Fanconi anemia, due to receive a stem cell transplant.

This chain links TRBV9 with TRBJ2-3; D is perhaps TRBD1 (8 bases). The V gene's germline CDR1 is SGDLS and CDR2 YYNGEE. The germline V and J ends were trimmed by 5 bases and 2 bases, with 18 bases remaining between them. The CDR3 covers 16 residues. This chain's CDR3 is CASSRQGTIPTDTQYF. DNA for the CDR3: TGTGCCAGCAGTCGACAGGGGACTATTCCCACAGATACGCAGTATTTT. Complete variable domain (other parts from reference TRBV9 and TRBJ2-3): DSGVTQTPKHLITATGQRVTLRCSPRSGDLSVYWYQQSLDQGLQFLIQYYNGEERAKGNILERFSAQQFPDLHSELNLSSLELGDSALYFCASSRQGTIPTDTQYFGPGTRLTVL.

In its sample, this clonotype was seen many times. Written as DNA, the CDR3 is TGTGCCACCAGCAGACGAATGTTCGAGGAGCAGTTCTTC. It translates to CATSRRMFEEQFF. The chain employs TRBV15 and TRBJ2-1; D ambiguous. The germline V and J ends were trimmed by 2 bases and 10 bases, with 12 bases remaining between them. The CDR3 sequence is 13 residues long. In germline, CDR1 is LNHNV, CDR2 YYDKDF (reference sequence).

There are a few counts of this clonotype. J is TRBJ2-4 and V is TRBV28; no clear D gene. The CDR3 runs 15 residues. The germline gives CDR1 MDHEN, CDR2 SYDVKM. Trimming removed 5 bases at V and 0 bases at J, with 11 bases between. CDR3 region: CASSPLSLAKNIQYF. In DNA, the CDR3 is TGTGCCAGCAGTCCGCTCAGTTTAGCCAAAAACATTCAGTACTTC.

This clonotype was observed a handful of times. The J gene is TRBJ2-7, the V gene TRBV29-1; 10 nucleotides agree with TRBD1. CDR3 length: 12 residues. Germline trimming cut 5 bases from V and 7 bases from J; bases unmatched to any gene: 5. Looked up from germline, CDR1 is SQVTM and CDR2 is ANQGSEA. This CDR3 reads CSVLDRGMEQYF. The DNA of the CDR3 is TGCAGCGTTCTGGACAGGGGGATGGAGCAGTACTTC.

This chain joins TRBV29-1 and TRBJ2-5; D uncertain. Between the trimmed V and J ends, which lost 1 base and 4 bases, there was a span of 7 bases. CDR3 length: 12 amino acids. Germline V gives CDR1 SQVTM, CDR2 ANQGSEA. CDR3 protein: CSVEGSVETQYF. The CDR3 DNA reads as TGCAGCGTTGAAGGGAGTGTAGAGACCCAGTACTTC.

This clonotype came up many times. The chain uses TRBV20-1 and TRBJ2-1; no clear D. Germline CDR1 reads DFQATT; CDR2 reads SNEGSKA (reference sequence). The CDR3 is 12 amino acids. The germline V and J ends were trimmed by 0 bases and 12 bases, with 12 bases remaining between them. CDR3 loop: CSAREDQVGQFF. The CDR3 nucleotides are TGCAGTGCTAGAGAGGACCAGGTCGGGCAGTTCTTC.

There are a few counts of this clonotype. The V and J genes are TRBV29-1 and TRBJ2-6; D might be TRBD1 (5 bases). This CDR3 has 15 residues. Trimming took off 1 base at V and 1 base at J, with 8 bases between the two ends. CDR1 SQVTM and CDR2 ANQGSEA come from the germline V gene. CDR3 amino acids: CSVEGGASGANVLTF. CDR3 coding DNA: TGCAGCGTTGAAGGTGGGGCGTCTGGGGCCAACGTCCTGACTTTC.

There are many counts of this clonotype. V and J are TRBV6-5 and TRBJ2-7, with D hard to call. The CDR3 totals 15 residues. CDR1 and CDR2 (germline): MNHEY, SVGAGI. The germline V and J ends were trimmed by 5 bases and 2 bases, with 16 bases remaining between them. The CDR3 sequence: CASSNGPPGTYEQYF. The CDR3 coding sequence is TGTGCCAGCAGTAATGGGCCGCCTGGAACCTACGAGCAGTACTTC.

This clonotype showed up many times. The CDR3 DNA reads as TGTGCCAGCAGCTTAGGAGGGGGAATGCATCTCCTCCACTTT. It encodes CASSLGGGMHLLHF. The chain carries TRBV7-2 and TRBJ1-6; a possible D gene is TRBD1 (6 bases). The V gene lost 1 base and the J gene lost 15 bases, with 16 bases spanning the gap. CDR3 length equals 14 residues. CDR1 SGHTA and CDR2 FQGNSA come from the germline V gene.

This clonotype was detected a few times. CDR3 bases: TGTGCCAGCAGTGACTCGGGCAGGGGAGACACCGGGGAGCTGTTTTTT. It yields the protein CASSDSGRGDTGELFF. The rearrangement uses TRBV6-4 and TRBJ2-2; maybe TRBD1 (6 bases). Germline lookup yields CDR1 MRHNA and CDR2 SNTAGT. V shed 0 bases and J shed 3 bases, with 11 bases lying between them. The CDR3 is 16 residues long.

This clonotype came up a few times. The V call is TRBV5-1, the J call TRBJ1-2; no reliable D call. Germline assignment: CDR1 SGHRS and CDR2 YFSETQ. The V end lost 2 bases, the J end lost 8 bases, and 10 bases lay between the germline ends. There are 12 residues in the CDR3. The CDR3 region has the DNA TGCGCCAGCAGCTTTCAATCAGAGGGCTACACCTTC. The encoded protein is CASSFQSEGYTF.

A single count supports this clonotype. CDR3 sequence reads: CSASIGPVHTGELFF. Written as DNA, the CDR3 is TGCAGTGCTAGTATCGGTCCCGTTCACACCGGGGAGCTGTTTTTT. The V gene is TRBV20-1, the J gene TRBJ2-2; D unclear. This CDR3 comprises 15 residues. Germline values: CDR1 DFQATT, CDR2 SNEGSKA (reference sequence). Between the trimmed V and J ends, which lost 3 bases and 3 bases, there was a span of 14 bases.

V usage is TRBV5-1 and J usage is TRBJ1-4, with 8 bases identical to TRBD1. This CDR3 is 15 amino acids long. Germline loops: CDR1 SGHRS, CDR2 YFSETQ. The V segment lost 4 bases and the J segment 6 bases; nucleotides outside the gene matches: 8. The CDR3 sequence is CASSAGTGGYEKLFF. The DNA for the CDR3 is TGCGCCAGCAGCGCCGGGACAGGCGGGTATGAAAAACTGTTTTTT. The full variable domain, rest sourced from reference TRBV5-1 and TRBJ1-4, is KAGVTQTPRYLIKTRGQQVTLSCSPISGHRSVSWYQQTPGQGLQFLFEYFSETQRNKGNFPGRFSGRQFSNSRSEMNVSTLELGDSALYLCASSAGTGGYEKLFFGSGTQLSVL.

The J gene is TRBJ2-4, the V gene TRBV20-1; D possibly matches TRBD1 or TRBD2 (5 bases each). Germline CDR1 and CDR2: DFQATT and SNEGSKA (reference sequence). V lost 3 bases and J 8 bases, leaving 8 bases between the germline ends. The CDR3 is 11 residues long. The CDR3 is CSASGADIQYF. The CDR3 nucleotides read TGCAGTGCTAGCGGGGCGGACATTCAGTACTTC.

This clonotype was picked up many times. The chain employs TRBV6-5 and TRBJ1-1; D perhaps matches TRBD1 (5 bases). CDR1 is MNHEY and CDR2 is SVGAGI in the germline V gene. V shed 9 bases and J shed 4 bases, with 9 bases lying between them. The CDR3 is made up of 11 amino acids. CDR3 DNA sequence: TGTGCCAGTCGGAGGGGCACTGAAGCTTTCTTT. This gives the protein CASRRGTEAFF.

This clonotype came up many times. The chain combines TRBV20-1 with TRBJ2-7; perhaps TRBD2 as D (5 bases). Germline V gives CDR1 DFQATT, CDR2 SNEGSKA (reference sequence). V was shortened by 0 bases and J by 2 bases, with 14 bases between the two germline ends. CDR3 length: 15 residues. This chain's CDR3 is CSARDPADFPYEQYF. The CDR3 DNA is TGCAGTGCTAGAGATCCGGCGGACTTCCCCTACGAGCAGTACTTC.

About this clonotype: This may stem from a read error, because a much larger clone lies one nucleotide away. The V and J genes are TRBV11-2 and TRBJ2-5, with 9 bases aligning to TRBD1. In germline, CDR1 is SGHAT, CDR2 FQNNGV. The length of the CDR3 is 15 residues. CDR3 nucleotides: TGTGCCAGCAGCTTAGTGCACAGGGGGCGAGAGACCCAGTGCTTC. Protein sequence: CASSLVHRGRETQCF. The full variable domain, in which reference TRBV11-2 and TRBJ2-5 provide the parts outside the CDR3, is EAGVAQSPRYKIIEKRQSVAFWCNPISGHATLYWYQQILGQGPKLLIQFQNNGVVDDSQLPKDRFSAERLKGVDSTLKIQPAKLEDSAVYLCASSLVHRGRETQCFGPGTRLLVL.

Many counts were recorded for this clonotype. The chain couples TRBV11-2 to TRBJ2-7; tentatively, D is TRBD2 (6 bases). From germline, CDR1 is SGHAT and CDR2 FQNNGV. CDR3 length equals 16 residues. Trimming removed 5 bases from V and 2 bases from J, with 19 bases in between. CDR3 nucleotides: TGTGCCAGCAGCACCAGCCGGGACTCCTATCCCTACGAGCAGTACTTC. Its translation: CASSTSRDSYPYEQYF.

This clonotype turned up a few times. The chain couples TRBV12-3 or TRBV12-4 to TRBJ1-2, with D unclear. Trimming cost V 8 bases and J 9 bases, with 10 bases left between them. The CDR3 totals 10 residues. The CDR3 DNA reads as TGTGCCAGCCGAGGGATCCGCTACACCTTC. Protein sequence: CASRGIRYTF.

This clonotype was observed at least ten times. The chain employs TRBV29-1 and TRBJ2-7, with 11 nucleotides matching TRBD2. The V gene's germline CDR1 is SQVTM and CDR2 ANQGSEA. This CDR3 is built from 13 residues. The V gene end was trimmed by 7 bases and the J gene end by 3 bases; junction bases not matched to a gene: 5. Here the CDR3 DNA reads TGCAGCGGCGGCGGGACTAGCGGCTACGAGCAGTACTTC. This sequence encodes CSGGGTSGYEQYF.

The chain carries TRBV29-1 and TRBJ2-1; D possibly corresponds to TRBD2 (6 bases). V lost 0 bases, J lost 3 bases, and 15 bases lay in between. CDR1 is SQVTM, CDR2 ANQGSEA, per germline. CDR3 length: 16 amino acids. CDR3 in amino acids: CSVEDQGGAYYNEQFF. In nucleotides, the CDR3 is TGCAGCGTTGAAGATCAAGGCGGGGCTTACTACAATGAGCAGTTCTTC.

The chain carries TRBV2 and TRBJ1-5; D gene unclear. V gave up 3 bases and J gave up 6 bases, with 6 bases separating them. This CDR3 is built from 12 residues. Germline assignment: CDR1 SNHLY and CDR2 FYNNEI. The CDR3 nucleotides are TGTGCCAGCAGTGACGCGGGTCAGCCCCAGCATTTT. It is translated as CASSDAGQPQHF.

Ten or more counts support this clonotype. J is TRBJ1-1 and V is TRBV29-1, with TRBD1 as a possible D gene (5 bases). Germline CDR1 reads SQVTM; CDR2 reads ANQGSEA. The CDR3 runs 14 residues. V shed 0 bases and J shed 0 bases, with 8 bases lying between them. CDR3 DNA: TGCAGCGTTGAAGAGACAGCTTTGAACACTGAAGCTTTCTTT. It translates to CSVEETALNTEAFF.

This clonotype was seen only a few times. V and J are TRBV7-9 and TRBJ1-1; D is uncertain. The CDR3 has 14 amino acids. Germline CDR1 SEHNR, CDR2 FQNEAQ (reference sequence). V lost 1 base and J 5 bases, leaving 11 bases between the germline ends. CDR3 in amino acids: CASSLGEIRTEAFF. DNA of the CDR3: TGTGCCAGCAGCTTAGGTGAGATCCGGACTGAAGCTTTCTTT.

The table lists this clonotype with many counts. The rearrangement uses TRBV7-9 and TRBJ1-3; TRBD1 might be the D (6 bases). The V and J ends lost 5 bases and 0 bases respectively, with 11 bases between them. CDR3 length: 15 amino acids. Germline-derived CDR1 and CDR2 are SEHNR and FQNEAQ (reference sequence). The chain's CDR3 is CASSPTGLSGNTIYF. CDR3 bases: TGTGCCAGCAGCCCGACAGGCCTCTCTGGAAACACCATATATTTT.

This clonotype was recorded a few times. The J gene is TRBJ2-2, the V gene TRBV15; TRBD2 is a possible D gene (5 bases). CDR1 and CDR2 (germline): LNHNV, YYDKDF (reference sequence). CDR3 length equals 14 residues. V was shortened by 0 bases and J by 5 bases, with 7 bases between the two germline ends. CDR3 coding DNA: TGTGCCACCAGCAGAGACGGGAAAACCGGGGAGCTGTTTTTT. Translation gives CATSRDGKTGELFF.

V and J are TRBV20-1 and TRBJ2-7, with 9 bases aligning to TRBD1. This CDR3 has 16 amino acids. J lost 2 bases, V lost 0 bases, and 8 bases had no gene match. The V gene's germline CDR1 is DFQATT and CDR2 SNEGSKA (reference sequence). The CDR3 DNA sequence: TGCAGTGCTAGAGATTTCTCCGGGACAGGGACCTACGAGCAGTACTTC. Protein product: CSARDFSGTGTYEQYF.

The gene calls are TRBV28 and TRBJ2-1, with D possibly matching TRBD1 (5 bases). Germline V gene lookup returns CDR1 MDHEN and CDR2 SYDVKM. This CDR3 spans 14 amino acids. Trimming cost V 8 bases and J 0 bases, with 11 bases left between them. The CDR3 sequence is CASPDRNSYNEQFF. For the CDR3, the DNA is TGTGCCAGCCCCGACAGAAACTCCTACAATGAGCAGTTCTTC.

This clonotype was counted between two and nine times. The chain employs TRBV28 and TRBJ2-7, with D uncertain. V lost 3 bases and J 2 bases, leaving 11 bases between the germline ends. Looked up from germline, CDR1 is MDHEN and CDR2 is SYDVKM. The CDR3 runs 14 residues. The DNA of the CDR3 is TGTGCCAGCAGTTTTTCACGGGCTACCTACGAGCAGTACTTC. Amino acid sequence: CASSFSRATYEQYF.